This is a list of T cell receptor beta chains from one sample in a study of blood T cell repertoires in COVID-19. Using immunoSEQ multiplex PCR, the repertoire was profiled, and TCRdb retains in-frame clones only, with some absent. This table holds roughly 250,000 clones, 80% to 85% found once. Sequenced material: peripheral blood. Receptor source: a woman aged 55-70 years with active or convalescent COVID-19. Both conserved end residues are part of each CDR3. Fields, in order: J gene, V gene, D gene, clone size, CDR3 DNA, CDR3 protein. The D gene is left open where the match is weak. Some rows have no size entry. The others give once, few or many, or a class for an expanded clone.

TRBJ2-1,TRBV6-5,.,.,TGTGCCAGCAGTTACTCGCAGGGCCCCTACAATGAGCAGTTCTTC,CASSYSQGPYNEQFF
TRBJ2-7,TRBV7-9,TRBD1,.,TGTGCCAGCAGCTTTCCGGGACAGACCGAAAACTCCTACGAGCAGTACTTC,CASSFPGQTENSYEQYF
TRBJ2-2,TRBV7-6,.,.,TGTGCCAGCAGCTTAGTCGGGGGGAACACCGGGGAGCTGTTTTTT,CASSLVGGNTGELFF
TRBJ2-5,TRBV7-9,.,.,TGTGCCAGCAGCTTCCCCGGGGGGCTAGCGGAAGAGACCCAGTACTTC,CASSFPGGLAEETQYF
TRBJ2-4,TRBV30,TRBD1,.,TGTGCCTGGGATAAAGGGGGCGGACGGGACATTCAGTACTTC,CAWDKGGGRDIQYF
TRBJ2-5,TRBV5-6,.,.,TGTGCCAGCAGCTTGGGGCTAGCCCAAGAGACCCAGTACTTC,CASSLGLAQETQYF
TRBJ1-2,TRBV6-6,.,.,TGTGCCAGCAGTTATGCAGGTCCCCGAGGCTACACCTTC,CASSYAGPRGYTF
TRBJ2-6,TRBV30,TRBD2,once,TGTGCCTGGAGTGAACTAGCGGGGCGTCTCACTGGGGCCAACGTCCTGACTTTC,CAWSELAGRLTGANVLTF
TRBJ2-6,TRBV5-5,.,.,TGTGCCAGCAGCACGCACAGGGCCGATCGGGCTGGGGCCAACGTCCTGACTTTC,CASSTHRADRAGANVLTF
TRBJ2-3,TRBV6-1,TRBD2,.,TGTGCCAGCAGTGAACTAGCGGGGGTTACGCAGTATTTT,CASSELAGVTQYF
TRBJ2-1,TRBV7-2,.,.,TGTGCCAGCAGCATAAAGAAGGGGCTCTCCTACAATGAGCAGTTCTTC,CASSIKKGLSYNEQFF
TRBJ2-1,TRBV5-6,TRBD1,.,TGTGCCAGCAGCTTGGGTGCCAGGGGGAATGAGCAGTTCTTC,CASSLGARGNEQFF
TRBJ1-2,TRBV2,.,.,TGTGCCAGCAGATATCGGGACACCGGTGGCTACACCTTC,CASRYRDTGGYTF
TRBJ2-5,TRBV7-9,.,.,TGTGCCAGCAGCTTAGGGCAGGGGCCGGAGACCCAGTACTTC,CASSLGQGPETQYF
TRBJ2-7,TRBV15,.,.,TGTGCCACCAGCAGAGATATAGGGGCCTACGAGCAGTACTTC,CATSRDIGAYEQYF
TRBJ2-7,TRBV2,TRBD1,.,TGTGCCATCTTACCTGGGACAGGGGATTTCAAGCAGTACTTC,CAILPGTGDFKQYF
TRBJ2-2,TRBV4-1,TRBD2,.,TGCGCCAGCCAGCGGCTAGCGGGGGGGACGAACACCGGGGAGCTGTTTTTT,CASQRLAGGTNTGELFF
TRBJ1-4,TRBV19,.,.,TGTGCCAGTCGGGGGGCAACTAATGAAAAACTGTTTTTT,CASRGATNEKLFF
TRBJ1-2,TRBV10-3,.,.,TGTGCCATCAGTGAGGCAACAAACTATGGCTACACCTTC,CAISEATNYGYTF
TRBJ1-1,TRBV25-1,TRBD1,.,TGTGCCAGCAGTGAATCGAGACAGGGGGCAGGTCGAGCTTTCTTT,CASSESRQGAGRAFF
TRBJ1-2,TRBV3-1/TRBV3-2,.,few,TGTGCCAGCAGCCAAGCACAGCTCTATGGCTACACCTTC,CASSQAQLYGYTF
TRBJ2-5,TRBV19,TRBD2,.,TGTGCCAGTTCTAGTCTGGCGGGGGGCGTGGAGACCCAGTACTTC,CASSSLAGGVETQYF
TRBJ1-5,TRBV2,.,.,TGTGCCAGCAGTGCTCAGGGCCGTCAGCCCCAGCATTTT,CASSAQGRQPQHF
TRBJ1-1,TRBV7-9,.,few,TGTGCCAGCGGCCAGGTTGGAATGAACACTGAAGCTTTCTTT,CASGQVGMNTEAFF
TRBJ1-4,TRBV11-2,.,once,TGTGCCAGCAGCTTTCGTCGGCAGACACATGAAAAACTGTTTTTT,CASSFRRQTHEKLFF
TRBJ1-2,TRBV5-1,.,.,TGCGCCAGCAGCTTGGGAGGGCACACCGAGGGTGGCTACACCTTC,CASSLGGHTEGGYTF
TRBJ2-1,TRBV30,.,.,TGTGCCTGGACAGGACTGGATAACAATGAGCAGTTCTTC,CAWTGLDNNEQFF
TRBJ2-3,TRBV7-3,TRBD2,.,TGTGCCAGCAGTGAAGCGGGGGGGCAAGGCACGCAGTATTTT,CASSEAGGQGTQYF
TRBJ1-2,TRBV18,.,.,TGTGCCAGCTCACCACCAGCGGGCTATGGCTACACCTTC,CASSPPAGYGYTF
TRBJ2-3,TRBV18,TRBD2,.,TGTGCCAGCTCACCATTAAGCGGGGGGGCAGGCACAGATACGCAGTATTTT,CASSPLSGGAGTDTQYF
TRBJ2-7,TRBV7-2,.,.,TGTGCCAGCAGACGCGGGACCGACTCTTACGAGCAGTACTTC,CASRRGTDSYEQYF
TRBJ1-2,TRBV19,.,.,TGTGCCAGTAGTAGGGCATTTGAGAACTATGGCTACACCTTC,CASSRAFENYGYTF
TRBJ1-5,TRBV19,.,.,TGTGCCAGTAGTATCGAAGGGGTTGGCAATCAGCCCCAGCATTTT,CASSIEGVGNQPQHF
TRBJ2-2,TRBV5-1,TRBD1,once,TGCGCCAGCAGCTCGACAGGGGGAGTCACCGGGGAGCTGTTTTTT,CASSSTGGVTGELFF
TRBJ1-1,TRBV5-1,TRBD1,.,TGCGCCAGCAAGGGACAGGGGAGTTCGGACACTGAAGCTTTCTTT,CASKGQGSSDTEAFF
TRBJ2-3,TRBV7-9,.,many,TGTGCCAGCAGCTTAGATGGGAGGGATACGCAGTATTTT,CASSLDGRDTQYF
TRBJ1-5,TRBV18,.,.,TGTGCCAGCTCACCGGCCCGAGGAAGTCAGCCCCAGCATTTT,CASSPARGSQPQHF
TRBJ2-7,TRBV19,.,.,TGTGCCAGTAGCCGCGGACTCGCCCTAGACCCCTACGAGCAGTACTTC,CASSRGLALDPYEQYF
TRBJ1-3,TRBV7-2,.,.,TGTGCCAGCAGCCTCGGGACATCTGGAAACACCATATATTTT,CASSLGTSGNTIYF
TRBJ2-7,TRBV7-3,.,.,TGTGCCAGCAGCTTAAGTCCGGGATCTTTCGACGAGCAGTACTTC,CASSLSPGSFDEQYF
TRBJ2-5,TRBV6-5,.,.,TGTGCCAGCAGTCAGGCAGGAGCGGGCCAGGAGACCCAGTACTTC,CASSQAGAGQETQYF
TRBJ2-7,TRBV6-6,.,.,TGTGCCAGCAGTTACCGTGACTCATCCTACGAGCAGTACTTC,CASSYRDSSYEQYF
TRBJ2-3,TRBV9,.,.,TGTGCCAGCAGCGCGAGACAGCACACAGATACGCAGTATTTT,CASSARQHTDTQYF
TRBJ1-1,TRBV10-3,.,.,TGTGCCATCAGTGGTTCGGACAGATTGGCTGAAGCTTTCTTT,CAISGSDRLAEAFF
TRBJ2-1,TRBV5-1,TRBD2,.,TGCGCCAGCAGCCCACGGACTAGCGGACCCATCAGCGGTGAGCAGTTCTTC,CASSPRTSGPISGEQFF
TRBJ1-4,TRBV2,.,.,TGTGCCAGCACCAGAGTTTTATATACTACCCCTAATGAAAAACTGTTTTTT,CASTRVLYTTPNEKLFF
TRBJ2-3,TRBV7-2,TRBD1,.,TGTGCCAGCATCCCGGACAGGGAAATAGATACGCAGTATTTT,CASIPDREIDTQYF
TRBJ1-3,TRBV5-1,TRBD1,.,TGCGCCAGCACTCTCGGGACAGGATATATTAGCTCTGGAAACACCATATATTTT,CASTLGTGYISSGNTIYF
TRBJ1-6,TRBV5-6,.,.,TGTGCCAGCAGCTTGGGGGGCCTCTTCTATAATTCACCCCTCCACTTT,CASSLGGLFYNSPLHF
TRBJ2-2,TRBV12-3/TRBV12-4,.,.,TGTGCCAGCGGACAGACCGGGGAGCTGTTTTTT,CASGQTGELFF
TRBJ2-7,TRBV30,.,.,TGTGCCTGGAGTCCCCGGGGGTTCGAGCAGTACTTC,CAWSPRGFEQYF